These 10 T cell receptor beta chains share one sample of origin, sequenced in a study of blood T cell repertoires in COVID-19. The table came from immunoSEQ multiplex PCR; TCRdb's copy has only in-frame clones and leaves some out. The sample has 140,000 or so clones; 80% to 90% are singletons. Sample: peripheral blood. The receptors stem from a man between 60 and 75 years old with active or convalescent COVID-19.

This clone was picked up one time. The chain joins TRBV7-3 to TRBJ2-4, with a tentative D call TRBD1 (7 bases). The ends were cut back, 5 bases at V and 3 bases at J, with 11 bases in the middle. This CDR3 spans 14 amino acids. Germline CDR1 reads SGHTA; CDR2 reads FQGTGA. CDR3: CASSPGGSKNIQYF. The CDR3 DNA sequence: TGTGCCAGCAGCCCAGGGGGGAGCAAAAACATTCAGTACTTC.

The chain joins TRBV4-1 to TRBJ2-3; TRBD2 aligns across 9 bases. Per germline, CDR1 MGHRA and CDR2 YSYEKL. This CDR3 comprises 17 residues. V trimming: 0 bases; J trimming: 6 bases; junction bases outside the gene matches: 10. This CDR3 is CASSQETSGPITDTQYF. CDR3 DNA: TGCGCCAGCAGCCAAGAGACTAGCGGCCCTATCACGGATACGCAGTATTTT.

The rearrangement joins TRBV7-2 to TRBJ1-4; 9 nucleotides line up with TRBD1. Unmatched junction bases numbered 10, after V lost 5 bases and J lost 6 bases. CDR3 size: 16 residues. Germline V gene data show CDR1 as SGHTA and CDR2 as FQGNSA. The DNA of the CDR3 is TGTGCCAGCAGCCATGAGGACAGGGGCGGGTATGAAAAACTGTTTTTT. Its translation: CASSHEDRGGYEKLFF.

The chain has TRBV11-3 and TRBJ2-6; D possibly corresponds to TRBD2 (5 bases). The germline V and J ends were trimmed by 1 base and 2 bases, with 9 bases remaining between them. The CDR3 covers 16 residues. Germline assignment: CDR1 SGHNT and CDR2 YENEEA. Here the CDR3 DNA reads TGTGCCAGCAGCTTAGGCCGGGGTACTGGGGCCAACGTCCTGACTTTC. Translation: CASSLGRGTGANVLTF.

The V and J genes are TRBV5-1 and TRBJ2-7, with 8 bases identical to TRBD2. The V segment lost 4 bases and the J segment 3 bases; nucleotides outside the gene matches: 9. Germline CDR1 and CDR2: SGHRS and YFSETQ. The CDR3 totals 15 residues. The CDR3 bases are TGCGCCAGCAGCGGGTCTAGCGGGCCCTTCTACGAGCAGTACTTC. Residues: CASSGSSGPFYEQYF.

This chain connects TRBV6-6 to TRBJ1-1, with TRBD1 as a possible D gene (6 bases). The V gene's germline CDR1 is MNHNY and CDR2 SVGAGI (reference sequence). V lost 6 bases and J 10 bases, leaving 18 bases between the germline ends. The CDR3 totals 13 residues. CDR3 nucleotides: TGTGCCAGCAGCGGGGGGGGCGATCCGCGAGCTTTCTTT. The encoded protein is CASSGGGDPRAFF.

The V gene is TRBV25-1, the J gene TRBJ2-5; D is perhaps TRBD2 (6 bases). CDR1 MGHDK and CDR2 SYGVNS come from the germline V gene. The V gene lost 4 bases and the J gene lost 4 bases, with 13 bases spanning the gap. This CDR3 spans 14 amino acids. CDR3 in amino acids: CASSAWEEGETQYF. The CDR3, as DNA: TGTGCCAGCAGTGCCTGGGAGGAGGGAGAGACCCAGTACTTC.

The chain uses TRBV12-3 or TRBV12-4 and TRBJ2-7; D is ambiguous. V gave up 5 bases and J gave up 4 bases, with 9 bases separating them. There are 12 residues in the CDR3. This CDR3 is CASSTTMYEQYF. Here the CDR3 DNA reads TGTGCCAGCAGTACTACAATGTACGAGCAGTACTTC.

The V call is TRBV7-2, the J call TRBJ2-2; D is perhaps TRBD1 (6 bases). Germline values: CDR1 SGHTA, CDR2 FQGNSA. The germline V and J ends were trimmed by 4 bases and 11 bases, with 11 bases remaining between them. The length of the CDR3 is 12 residues. The CDR3 region has the DNA TGTGCCAGCAGCTATACCGGGACAGAGCTGTTTTTT. It translates to CASSYTGTELFF.

The genes are TRBV12-3 or TRBV12-4 and TRBJ2-7; D possibly corresponds to TRBD2 (5 bases). CDR3 length: 13 residues. The V and J ends lost 7 bases and 1 base respectively, with 11 bases between them. The chain's CDR3 is CASKSGPSYEQYF. In DNA form, the CDR3 reads TGTGCCAGCAAAAGCGGCCCGTCCTACGAGCAGTACTTC.